This T cell receptor (beta chain) was sequenced during a study of blood T cell repertoires in COVID-19. The CDR3 spans 14 residues. Between the trimmed V and J ends, which lost 6 bases and 4 bases, there was a span of 15 bases. CDR1 is KGHSH and CDR2 is LQKENI in the germline V gene. Per the original methods: Counts of nucleated cells, estimated from reference gene primer amplification, were obtained. Profiling relied on immunoSEQ multiplex PCR, and the TCRdb table lists in-frame clones only, not all of them. The DNA gave D and trimming, while V, J and clone size come from that table. The table shows hundreds of thousands of clones, with around 88% occurring only once. Participant ages covered about 18 to 90 years across around 25 US areas. Participant-reported clinical history was the basis for cohort assignment. This clone was recorded only once.

This clonotype was obtained from a woman aged 35 to 49 who had recovered from COVID-19. Sequenced: PBMCs or T cells enriched from blood (not recorded which). The chain joins TRBV18 to TRBJ1-1; unclear D gene. CDR3 in DNA: TGTGCCAGCTCCAGTGCGGGCCGGGTCACTGAAGCTTTCTTT. Protein: CASSSAGRVTEAFF.